Described below is a single TCR beta chain sequence and its context. Its antigen remains unidentified. This CDR3 region has 16 residues. The ends were cut back, 5 bases at V and 3 bases at J, with 19 bases in the middle. Germline-derived CDR1 and CDR2 are LNHNV and YYDKDF (reference sequence). TCRdb's table, derived via immunoSEQ multiplex PCR, lists solely in-frame clones and lacks some. Of some 120,000 clones listed, about nine tenths are singletons. The source of the sample is a study of T cell responses to AZD1222 COVID-19 vaccine. Regarding the study as a whole: Spike-specific TCR breadth and depth grew following two AZD1222 doses. The repertoires were collected only after the peak T cell response. Of the AZD1222 recipients, only 5 or 6 were seropositive at baseline.

It was second doses at about 4 or about 12 weeks that were pooled. The receptor was derived from an adult who received the AZD1222 COVID-19 vaccine. The rearrangement uses TRBV15 and TRBJ2-5; the D gene could be TRBD1 or TRBD2 (6 bases each). The material sequenced was peripheral blood, taken 28 days after the second AZD1222 dose. The CDR3 DNA reads TGTGCCACCAGCCCCCGAAACGGAGGGGGTGAAGAGACCCAGTACTTC. Its protein is CATSPRNGGGEETQYF.